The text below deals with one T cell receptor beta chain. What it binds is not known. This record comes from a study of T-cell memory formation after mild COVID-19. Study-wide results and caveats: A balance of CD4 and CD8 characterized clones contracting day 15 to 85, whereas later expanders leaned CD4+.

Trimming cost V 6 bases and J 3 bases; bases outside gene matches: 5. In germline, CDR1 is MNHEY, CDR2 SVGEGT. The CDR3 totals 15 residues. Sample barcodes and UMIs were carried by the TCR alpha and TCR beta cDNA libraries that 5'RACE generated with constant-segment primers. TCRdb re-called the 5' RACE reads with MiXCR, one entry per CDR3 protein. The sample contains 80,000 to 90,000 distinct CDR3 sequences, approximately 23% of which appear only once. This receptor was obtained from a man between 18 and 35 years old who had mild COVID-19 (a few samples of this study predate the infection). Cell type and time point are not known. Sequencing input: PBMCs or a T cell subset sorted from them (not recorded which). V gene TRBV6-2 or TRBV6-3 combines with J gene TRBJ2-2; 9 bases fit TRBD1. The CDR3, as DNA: TGTGCCAGCAGCGCGACAGGGGGTTACACCGGGGAGCTGTTTTTT. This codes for CASSATGGYTGELFF.